This T cell receptor beta chain was sequenced during a study of shared clonotypes between healthy human individuals (dated by TCRdb to about 2020). Broadly, across the study: A couple of women and a few men aged 18 to 49 years were included in the cohort. Between about 0.8 and 9 billion PBMCs per donor were obtained by leukapheresis. For each donor, CD4 naive and CD4 memory were each run on three plates, CD8 naive on two plates, and CD8 memory on one plate. To estimate repertoire size and how much clonotypes are shared between individuals, the study performed deep sequencing of blood TCR repertoires from a handful of healthy adults. Different laboratories and diverse techniques were used to prepare libraries and sequence TCR repertoires, to increase sequencing depth and limit assay-specific biases.

Trimming at the junction amounts to 2 bases on V and 11 bases on J, and the germline ends lie 16 bases apart. There are 13 amino acids in the CDR3, from cysteine to phenylalanine inclusive. Only CDR3 DNA is held: 39 bases, read in frame from base 1. CDR1 LNHNV and CDR2 YYDKDF are derived from the germline V gene (reference sequence). Note on this clone: Its antigen specificity is not known. Base-call qualities are not available, and no considerably larger clone is one nucleotide away.

Using the deep immunoSEQ assay, TCR CDR3 regions were amplified from genomic DNA by multiplex PCR. For each cell subset, the extracted genomic DNA was distributed evenly across all wells of several immunoSEQ 96-well plates, and each plate served as one replicate. For sorted subsets, 150 to 250 ng genomic DNA, equal to 30,000 to 35,000 T cell genomes, was loaded into each replicate PCR. Purified libraries were measured with a Qubit 3.0 fluorometer, size-checked on a Bioanalyzer 2100, and measured again with the KAPA Library Quantification kit. Every immunoSEQ 96-well plate was sequenced on a separate single-read 150-cycle Illumina NextSeq 550 flow cell. Concerning the study's data processing: Because only junctional sequences without quality scores were contained in the immunoSEQ output, filtering matching that applied to full-length reads could not be performed. To assign V/J genes and CDR3, sequences were annotated using PyIR, a Python wrapper for IgBLAST v1.9, with IMGT germline references. Any read was removed if the V/J assignment was weak (E-value above 1e-6), the CDR3 was missing, or the read contained stop codons, out-of-frame junctions, or ambiguous translated residues. V3J clonotypes were defined by identical inferred V gene, J gene, and CDR3 amino acid sequence. Percentage overlap between repertoires was computed as shared unique clonotypes divided by the size of the smaller repertoire. Richness of each repertoire was evaluated using RTK rarefaction, the Chao1 estimator, and Recon v2.1 estimates of unobserved clonotypes. OLGA was used to compute generation probabilities for all TCRbeta clonotypes that the gDNA method yielded from a handful of donors. Sourced from immuneACCESS, this table was stored by TCRdb with only in-frame sequences that have V and J called. A share of the clones is absent; for the studies checked, an unresolved V gene accounts for under half, and the remainder has no known explanation. The V and J calls and clone size were taken over from that table, and D and trimming were inferred from the DNA. Recorded for this sample are more than 2 million clones; about 93% of them occurred a single time. Clones ranked in the top ten supply around 1.8% of the sample.

CD8 naive samples were CD45RO-negative cells positively selected for CCR7, giving a CD45RA+CCR7+ population that excluded TemRA cells. The donors were healthy, HIV-negative adults with no recently reported acute infections or vaccinations. Every donor was a Caucasian adult living in Nashville, Tennessee, USA. Blood was obtained by leukapheresis, after which PBMCs were separated by Ficoll-Histopaque density gradient centrifugation and cryopreserved in liquid nitrogen vapor phase. Purity and quantity of every magnetically sorted T cell population were checked by analytical flow cytometry. Genomic DNA was isolated from each sorted fraction and quantified by UV absorbance on a Nanodrop 2000c. Paper-wide results and their limitations: Even with the large sequencing depth, rarefaction of the sorted-subset datasets indicated that sequencing was incomplete. Pairwise subsampling indicated that sequencing depth was expected to affect the degree of clonotype sharing among donors. Estimated clonotype richness was generally larger for naive than for memory subsets. The small number of donors limited the genetic and exposure-history diversity represented. Compared with non-shared clonotypes, clonotypes shared by all four sorted-subset donors had higher generation probabilities. Sampling was restricted to blood, and TCR repertoires in tissues likely differ from the TCR repertoires found in blood. When a handful of donors were compared, the shared fraction of clonotypes was about 5.4% for naive CD4, around 3.6% for naive CD8, 2% to 2.5% for memory CD4, and about 0.36% for memory CD8.

Recombination connected TRBV15 to TRBJ2-7, and TRBD1 may be the D gene, going by 6 matching bases. Source material: naive CD8+ T cells from PBMCs. Read against the paper, the sample's cell subset or site label means: CD45RA+CCR7+. The sequence derives from a man aged 18 to 29 in good health. Some clones in this sample may be carry-over from other donors' samples. The sequenced DNA: TGTGCCACCAGCAGATCCCGGGACACCGGGAAGTACTTC. Its coded protein is CATSRSRDTGKYF. With the portions outside the CDR3 filled from the reference TRBV15 and TRBJ2-7 genes, the complete variable region becomes DAMVIQNPRYQVTQFGKPVTLSCSQTLNHNVMYWYQQKSSQAPKLLFHYYDKDFNNEADTPDNFQSRRPNTSFCFLDIRSPGLGDTAMYLCATSRSRDTGKYFGPGTRLTVT.